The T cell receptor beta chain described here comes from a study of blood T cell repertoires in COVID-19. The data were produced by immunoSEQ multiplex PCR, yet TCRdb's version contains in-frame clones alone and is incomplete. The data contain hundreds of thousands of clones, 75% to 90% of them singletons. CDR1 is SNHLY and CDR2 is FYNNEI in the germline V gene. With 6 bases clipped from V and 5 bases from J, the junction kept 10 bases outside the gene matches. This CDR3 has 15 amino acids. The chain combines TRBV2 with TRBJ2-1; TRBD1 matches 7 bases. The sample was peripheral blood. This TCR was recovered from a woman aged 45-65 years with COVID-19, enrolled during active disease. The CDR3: CASRDTGTVNNEQFF. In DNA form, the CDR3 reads TGTGCCAGCAGGGATACTGGGACAGTCAACAATGAGCAGTTCTTC.